The 12 T cell receptor beta chains presented below share a single source sample, sequenced in a study of T cells in tumors and immune-related adverse events. Clones were sequenced by immunoSEQ multiplex PCR, and TCRdb holds only the in-frame ones, with some missing. The table records about 11,000 clones, about 90% of them present only once. Specimen: lymph node tissue, collected from a patient treated with anti-PD-1 therapy. These receptors were collected from a female donor with metastatic renal cell carcinoma.

CDR3 nucleotides: TGTGCCAGCAGTGAGGGACAGGGGGTTGAAAAACTGTTTTTT. Amino acid sequence: CASSEGQGVEKLFF. The chain uses TRBV6-1 and TRBJ1-4; the match to TRBD1 covers 11 bases. Germline CDR1 MNHNS, CDR2 SASEGT. The CDR3 length is 14 residues. The V and J ends lost 3 bases and 7 bases, in that order; junction bases with no gene match: 1.

The V gene is TRBV5-4, the J gene TRBJ1-2; D is ambiguous. CDR3 length equals 16 residues. Trimming removed 4 bases at V and 4 bases at J, with 20 bases between. Germline V gene data show CDR1 as SGHNT and CDR2 as YYREEE (reference sequence). This chain's CDR3 is CASSDRQRGSLYGYTF. In nucleotides, the CDR3 is TGTGCCAGCAGCGACCGACAACGAGGGTCCCTCTATGGCTACACCTTC.

This chain uses TRBV7-2 with TRBJ2-2, with 8 bases that match TRBD1. After removal of 5 bases from V and 3 bases from J, the junction contained 2 bases not matched to a gene. This CDR3 region has 14 residues. Germline CDR1 and CDR2: SGHTA and FQGNSA. CDR3 sequence (DNA): TGTGCCAGCAGCACAGGGGGATACACCGGGGAGCTGTTTTTT. Its protein product is CASSTGGYTGELFF. Combining the CDR3 with reference TRBV7-2 and TRBJ2-2 gives the whole variable domain GAGVSQSPSNKVTEKGKDVELRCDPISGHTALYWYRQSLGQGLEFLIYFQGNSAPDKSGLPSDRFSAERTGGSVSTLTIQRTQQEDSAVYLCASSTGGYTGELFFGEGSRLTVL.

The V call is TRBV7-9, the J call TRBJ2-3; no clear D. The CDR3 length is 12 residues. Germline CDR1 reads SEHNR; CDR2 reads FQNEAQ (reference sequence). V lost 3 bases to trimming and J lost 2 bases, with 3 bases between them. The CDR3: CASSFNTDTQYF. For the CDR3, the DNA is TGTGCCAGCAGCTTCAACACAGATACGCAGTATTTT.

This sequence joins TRBV6-5 and TRBJ1-3, with 8 positions matching TRBD1. The CDR3 extends over 15 amino acids. V dropped 4 bases and J dropped 4; count of bases not matched to a gene: 6. Looked up from germline, CDR1 is MNHEY and CDR2 is SVGAGI. The CDR3 region is CASSFGRGLGNTIYF. CDR3 in DNA: TGTGCCAGCAGTTTTGGCAGGGGGCTAGGAAACACCATATATTTT.

This chain uses TRBV7-2 with TRBJ2-1; 8 positions agree with TRBD2. Per germline, CDR1 SGHTA and CDR2 FQGNSA. The CDR3 consists of 15 residues. The V gene end was trimmed by 2 bases and the J gene end by 6 bases; junction bases not matched to a gene: 6. CDR3 in amino acids: CASSLLAGSPNEQFF. Written as DNA, the CDR3 is TGTGCCAGCAGCTTACTAGCGGGTAGTCCCAATGAGCAGTTCTTC. Complete variable domain (other parts from reference TRBV7-2 and TRBJ2-1): GAGVSQSPSNKVTEKGKDVELRCDPISGHTALYWYRQSLGQGLEFLIYFQGNSAPDKSGLPSDRFSAERTGGSVSTLTIQRTQQEDSAVYLCASSLLAGSPNEQFFGPGTRLTVL.

The chain uses TRBV9 and TRBJ2-1; 9 nucleotides align to TRBD2. This CDR3 region has 15 residues. With V trimmed by 4 bases and J by 6 bases, 8 bases remained unmatched. Germline CDR1 and CDR2: SGDLS and YYNGEE. The CDR3 protein is CASSIRLAALNEQFF. The CDR3, as DNA: TGTGCCAGCAGCATTCGACTAGCGGCCCTCAATGAGCAGTTCTTC.

V gene TRBV19 combines with J gene TRBJ2-7; TRBD2 might be the D (5 bases). The germline CDR1 and CDR2 sequences are LNHDA and SQIVND (reference sequence). Deletions cut 3 bases from V and 4 bases from J, with 13 bases between. The CDR3 consists of 14 residues. DNA of the CDR3: TGTGCCAGTAGTATGGCCGCGGGTATATACGAGCAGTACTTC. This translates into CASSMAAGIYEQYF.

The rearrangement joins TRBV7-6 to TRBJ1-3, with TRBD1 identical over 7 bases. The V gene's germline CDR1 is SGHVS and CDR2 FNYEAQ. CDR3 length: 18 residues. Losses at the gene ends were 2 bases for V and 3 bases for J; bases not matched to a gene: 13. CDR3 DNA: TGTGCCAGCAGCTTAACCGCGACAGGGAGAAAATATGGAAACACCATATATTTT. This sequence encodes CASSLTATGRKYGNTIYF.

The chain links TRBV27 to TRBJ2-7; D possibly corresponds to TRBD1 (6 bases). Germline lookup yields CDR1 MNHEY and CDR2 SMNVEV (reference sequence). The CDR3 contains 17 residues. The V and J ends lost 4 bases and 3 bases respectively, with 22 bases between them. The CDR3 DNA sequence: TGTGCCAGCAGTTCCTCACCTTGGACAGTCGAACACTACGAGCAGTACTTC. Its translation: CASSSSPWTVEHYEQYF.

This clone was counted a single time. The rearrangement uses TRBV28 and TRBJ1-4, with a weak D call TRBD1 (5 bases). Trimming stripped 1 base from V and 8 bases from J, with 11 bases between. Germline V gene sequence: CDR1 MDHEN, CDR2 SYDVKM. There are 14 residues in the CDR3. The CDR3 DNA sequence: TGTGCCAGCAGTTTATTCAGGGTCGGGGAAAAACTGTTTTTT. Translated: CASSLFRVGEKLFF.

This rearrangement joins TRBV10-3 to TRBJ1-5; D possibly corresponds to TRBD1 (5 bases). CDR3 length: 16 amino acids. From germline, CDR1 is ENHRY and CDR2 SYGVKD. The V end lost 4 bases, the J end lost 0 bases, and 13 bases lay between the germline ends. CDR3 in amino acids: CAISAGGGYSNQPQHF. CDR3 nucleotides: TGTGCCATCAGTGCGGGGGGGGGTTATAGCAATCAGCCCCAGCATTTT.